This TCR beta chain appears in the sequencing data of a study of blood T cell repertoires in COVID-19 (dated by TCRdb to the early 2020s). Regarding the complete study: Samples from collaborators originated in the United States, Italy and Spain and spanned both the acute and convalescent phases of COVID-19. The prospective study material was composed of cDNA or gDNA derived from T cells, B-cell-depleted T cells, or PBMCs. The dataset comprised deeply sampled blood TCRbeta repertoires from subjects exposed to, actively infected with, or recovered from COVID-19. A freely available public database, intended as a resource for researchers studying the immune response to SARS-CoV-2, is where the repertoires were released. Samples came from the ongoing ImmuneRACE study (first 160 participants) plus 1,254 subjects from 6 global collaborators. Nearly every sample came with metadata listing a de-identified subject ID, COVID-19 status, age in years and sex. HLA class I and class II types, where available, came from metadata supplied by the sample provider rather than from assay-based typing.

One collaborating source in Seattle enrolled patients while the patients were actively infected and followed the patients over time throughout the course of disease. Each collaborating institution followed its own protocols to collect whole blood in K2EDTA tubes. For TCRbeta analysis, collaborators shipped samples in one of three forms: frozen whole blood, isolated PBMCs, or DNA extracted from either of those sample types. The investigation overall reported the following: The quantity of clinical and demographic metadata differed by source and by participant and was supplied without curation.

This clone was observed at least ten times. There is no known antigen for this receptor. Base qualities were left out, and no much larger clone turns up one base away. TCRbeta CDR3 regions were amplified from genomic DNA using the immunoSEQ Assay, a bias-controlled multiplex PCR. The authors' pipeline ran thus. The number of nucleated cells in each sample was estimated from the amplification of reference gene primers within the assay. To quantify the absolute abundance of each unique TCRbeta CDR3 rearrangement, sequence reads were collapsed and filtered. Productive Simpson clonality was computed per sample as the square root of Simpson's diversity index over productive rearrangements. TCRdb carries this immuneACCESS record with in-frame sequences only. Its versions omit some clonotypes, under half of them owing to an unresolved V gene in the studies checked, with the rest unexplained. V and J calls plus clone size are reproduced from that table; the DNA served to infer D and trimming. The sample profile shows 150,000 or so clones; 79% of them were found once. About 7.8% of the sample comes from the top ten.

The CDR3 sequence holds 16 residues, the cysteine and phenylalanine included. Only the CDR3 DNA is retained, 48 bases long and in frame from the first base. CDR1 and CDR2 (MDHEN, SYDVKM) derive from the germline V gene. Trimming takes 0 bases from V and 7 bases from J, and the germline ends sit 16 bases apart. Material: peripheral blood. Recombination linked TRBV28 to TRBJ1-5, with no confident D gene call. The sequence was collected from a woman aged 55-69 years with COVID-19, enrolled during active disease. The DNA is as follows: TGTGCCAGCAGTTTATGGATACCTCAGATCTCGCAGCCCCAGCATTTT. It translates to CASSLWIPQISQPQHF.